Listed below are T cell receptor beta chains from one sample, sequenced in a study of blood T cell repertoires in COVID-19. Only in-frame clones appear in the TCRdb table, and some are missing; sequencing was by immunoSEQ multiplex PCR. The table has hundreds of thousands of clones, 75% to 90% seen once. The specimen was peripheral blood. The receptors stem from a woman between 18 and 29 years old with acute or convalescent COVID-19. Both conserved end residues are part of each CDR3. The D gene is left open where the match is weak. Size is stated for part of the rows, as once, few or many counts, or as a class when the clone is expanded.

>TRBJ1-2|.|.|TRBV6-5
TGTGCCAGCACCTCGGACAGTGGCTACACCTTC
CASTSDSGYTF
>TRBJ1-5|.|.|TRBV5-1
TGCGCCAGCAGACCAACAGGATATGAGCAGCCCCAGCATTTT
CASRPTGYEQPQHF
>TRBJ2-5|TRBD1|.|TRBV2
TGTGCCAGCAGTGAAGGGGGACAGGGTAAAGAGACCCAGTACTTC
CASSEGGQGKETQYF
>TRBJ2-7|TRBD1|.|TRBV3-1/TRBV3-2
TGTGCCAGCAGCCAAGGTCCTCCGGGACAGGGTCTCTACGAGCAGTACTTC
CASSQGPPGQGLYEQYF
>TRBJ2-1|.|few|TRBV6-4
TGTGCCAGCAGTGACGGCAGGGGTGGAAATAATGAGCAGTTCTTC
CASSDGRGGNNEQFF
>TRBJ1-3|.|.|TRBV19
TGTGCCAGCCTCAGGGGACCAGGTCTACGTGGAAACACCATATATTTT
CASLRGPGLRGNTIYF
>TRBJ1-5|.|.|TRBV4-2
TGTGCCAGCAGCCAAGAAAGCGCACCTAGCAATCAGCCCCAGCATTTT
CASSQESAPSNQPQHF
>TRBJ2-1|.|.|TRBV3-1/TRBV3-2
TGTGCCAGCGGGCCCTATGAAGGCAATGAGCAGTTCTTC
CASGPYEGNEQFF
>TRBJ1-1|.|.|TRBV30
TGTGCCTGGGCCACGGGATTAAACACTGAAGCTTTCTTT
CAWATGLNTEAFF
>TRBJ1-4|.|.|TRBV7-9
TGTGCCAGCAGCCGGAATGAAAAACTGTTTTTT
CASSRNEKLFF
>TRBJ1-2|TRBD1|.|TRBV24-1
TGTGCCACCAGTGACGTGGGGACAGGAAGTGGCTACACCTTC
CATSDVGTGSGYTF
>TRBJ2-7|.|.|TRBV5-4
TGTGCCAGCAGCTTGCGGAGCTCCTACGAGCAGTACTTC
CASSLRSSYEQYF
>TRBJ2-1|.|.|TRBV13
TGTGCCAGCAGCCCCTTCTCGGTCATACCCTACAATGAGCAGTTCTTC
CASSPFSVIPYNEQFF
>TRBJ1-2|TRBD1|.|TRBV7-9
TGTGCCAGCAGCCCGACAGGGACTAACTATGGCTACACCTTC
CASSPTGTNYGYTF
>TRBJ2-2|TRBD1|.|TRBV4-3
TGCGCCAGCAGCCAAGTTTTAGCTTTTATGGACAGGCAGAACGGGGAGCTGTTTTTT
CASSQVLAFMDRQNGELFF
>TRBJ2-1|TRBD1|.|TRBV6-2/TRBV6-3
TGTGCCAGCAGACCTACCGACAGGGCACAATCTTACAATGAGCAGTTCTTC
CASRPTDRAQSYNEQFF
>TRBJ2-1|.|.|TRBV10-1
TGCGCCACAGGCGACCGGAAGCAGTTCTTC
CATGDRKQFF
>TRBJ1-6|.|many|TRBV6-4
TGTGCCAGCAGTGACGGGGACAACTATAATTCACCCCTCCACTTT
CASSDGDNYNSPLHF
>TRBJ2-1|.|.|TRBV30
TGTGCCTTGGAGGAGGAAAGGAGGCAGTTCTTC
CALEEERRQFF
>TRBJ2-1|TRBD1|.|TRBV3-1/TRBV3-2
TGTGCCAGCAGCCAAGAGGGACAGCTTAATGAGCAGTTCTTC
CASSQEGQLNEQFF
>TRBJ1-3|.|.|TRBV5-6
TGTGCCAGCAGCAAGGGGGTTAGGGCCGGAAACACCATATATTTT
CASSKGVRAGNTIYF
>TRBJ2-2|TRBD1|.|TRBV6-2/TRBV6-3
TGTGCCAGCAGTTCCGGCCCCAGGGGGCGCAACACCACCGGGGAGCTGTTTTTT
CASSSGPRGRNTTGELFF
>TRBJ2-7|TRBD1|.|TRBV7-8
TGTGCCAGCAGCTTAGACCGTGACAGGGGTATTACCTACGAGCAGTACTTC
CASSLDRDRGITYEQYF
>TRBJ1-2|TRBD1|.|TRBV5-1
TGCGCCAGCAGCTCGGACAGGGGAGTCTTTAACTATGGCTACACCTTC
CASSSDRGVFNYGYTF
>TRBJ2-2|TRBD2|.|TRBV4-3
TGCGCCAGCAGCCAGATGGGACTAGCGGGGAATTCCCCCAACACCGGGGAGCTGTTTTTT
CASSQMGLAGNSPNTGELFF
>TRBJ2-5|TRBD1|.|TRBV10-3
TGTGCTATCGCAAAGACAGGGGAAGAGACCCAGTACTTC
CAIAKTGEETQYF
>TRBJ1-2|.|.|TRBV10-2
TGCGCCAGCAGTGAGTCAGGGGCCTATGGCTACACCTTC
CASSESGAYGYTF
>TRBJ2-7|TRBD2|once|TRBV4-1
TGCGCCAGCAGCCCGCCGGGGAGGGCCTACGAGCAGTACTTC
CASSPPGRAYEQYF